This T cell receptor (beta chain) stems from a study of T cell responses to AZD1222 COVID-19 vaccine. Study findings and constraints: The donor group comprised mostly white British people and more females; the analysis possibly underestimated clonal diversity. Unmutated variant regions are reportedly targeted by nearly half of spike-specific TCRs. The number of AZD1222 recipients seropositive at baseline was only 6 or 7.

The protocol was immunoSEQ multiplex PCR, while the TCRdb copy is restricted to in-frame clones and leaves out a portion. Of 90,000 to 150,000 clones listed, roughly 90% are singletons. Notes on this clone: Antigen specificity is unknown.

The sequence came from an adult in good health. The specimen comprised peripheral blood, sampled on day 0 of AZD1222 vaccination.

This chain's CDR3 is CASSLGQGAPTEAFF. The CDR3 nucleotides are TGTGCCAGCAGTTTAGGACAGGGGGCGCCCACTGAAGCTTTCTTT. This chain joins TRBV27 and TRBJ1-1; 11 bases align to TRBD1. The ends lost 2 bases at V and 4 bases at J; junction bases unmatched: 3. Germline V gene lookup returns CDR1 MNHEY and CDR2 SMNVEV (reference sequence). CDR3 length: 15 residues.